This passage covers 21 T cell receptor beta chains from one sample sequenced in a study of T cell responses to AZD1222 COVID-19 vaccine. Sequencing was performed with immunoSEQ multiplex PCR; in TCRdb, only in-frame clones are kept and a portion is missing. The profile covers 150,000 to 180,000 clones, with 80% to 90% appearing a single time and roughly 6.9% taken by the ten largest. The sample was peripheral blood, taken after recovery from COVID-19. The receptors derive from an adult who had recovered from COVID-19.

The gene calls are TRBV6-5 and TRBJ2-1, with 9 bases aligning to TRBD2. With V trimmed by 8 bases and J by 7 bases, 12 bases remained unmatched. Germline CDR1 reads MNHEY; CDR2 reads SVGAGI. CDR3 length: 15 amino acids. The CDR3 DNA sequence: TGTGCCAGCTCCGGCCAAGCGGGAGGAAGGAATGAGCAGTTCTTC. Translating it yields CASSGQAGGRNEQFF.

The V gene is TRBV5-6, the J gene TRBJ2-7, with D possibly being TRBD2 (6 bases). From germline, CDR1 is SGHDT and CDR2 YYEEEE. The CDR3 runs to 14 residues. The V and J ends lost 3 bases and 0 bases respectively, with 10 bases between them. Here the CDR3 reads CASSWRADSYEQYF. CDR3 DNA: TGTGCCAGCAGCTGGAGGGCTGACTCCTACGAGCAGTACTTC.

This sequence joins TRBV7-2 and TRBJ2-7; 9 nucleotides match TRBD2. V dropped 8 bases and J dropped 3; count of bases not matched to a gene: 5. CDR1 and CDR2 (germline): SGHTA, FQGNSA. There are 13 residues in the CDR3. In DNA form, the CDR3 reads TGTGCCAGCCAGGCGGGGGGGCGCTACGAGCAGTACTTC. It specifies CASQAGGRYEQYF.

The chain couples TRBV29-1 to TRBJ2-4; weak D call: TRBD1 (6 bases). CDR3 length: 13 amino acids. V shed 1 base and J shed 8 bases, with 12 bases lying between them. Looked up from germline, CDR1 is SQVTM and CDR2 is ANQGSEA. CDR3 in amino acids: CSVEGGQGDIQYF. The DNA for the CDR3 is TGCAGCGTTGAAGGGGGGCAGGGAGACATTCAGTACTTC.

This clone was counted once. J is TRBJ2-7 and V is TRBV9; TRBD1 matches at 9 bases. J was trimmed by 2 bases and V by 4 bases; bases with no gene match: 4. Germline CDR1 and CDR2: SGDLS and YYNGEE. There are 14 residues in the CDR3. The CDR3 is CASSIRDRAYEQYF. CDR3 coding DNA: TGTGCCAGCAGCATCCGGGACAGGGCCTACGAGCAGTACTTC.

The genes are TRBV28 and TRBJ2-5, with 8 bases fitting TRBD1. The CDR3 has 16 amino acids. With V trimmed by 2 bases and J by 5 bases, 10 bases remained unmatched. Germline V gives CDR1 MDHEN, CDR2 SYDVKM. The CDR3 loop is CASSLVGRGRSETQYF. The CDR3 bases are TGTGCCAGCAGTTTAGTTGGCAGGGGGCGGTCGGAGACCCAGTACTTC.

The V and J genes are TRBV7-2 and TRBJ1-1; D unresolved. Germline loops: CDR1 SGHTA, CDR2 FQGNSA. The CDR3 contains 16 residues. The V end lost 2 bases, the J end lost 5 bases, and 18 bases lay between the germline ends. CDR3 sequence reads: CASSLRNVGRRTEAFF. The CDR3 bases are TGTGCCAGCAGCTTACGTAACGTAGGCAGGAGGACTGAAGCTTTCTTT.

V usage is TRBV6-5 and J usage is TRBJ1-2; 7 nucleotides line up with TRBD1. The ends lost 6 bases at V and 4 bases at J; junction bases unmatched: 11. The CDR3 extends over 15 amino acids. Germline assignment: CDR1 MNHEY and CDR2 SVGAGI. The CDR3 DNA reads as TGTGCCAGCAGCCAAACTGGGACAGCCCTCTATGGCTACACCTTC. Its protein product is CASSQTGTALYGYTF.

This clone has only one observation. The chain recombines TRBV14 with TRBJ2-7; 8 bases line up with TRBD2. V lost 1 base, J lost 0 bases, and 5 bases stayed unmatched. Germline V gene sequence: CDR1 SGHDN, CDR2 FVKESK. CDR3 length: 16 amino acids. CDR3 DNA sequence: TGTGCCAGCAGCCAAGTCTACGGGGGGGCCTCCTACGAGCAGTACTTC. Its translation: CASSQVYGGASYEQYF.

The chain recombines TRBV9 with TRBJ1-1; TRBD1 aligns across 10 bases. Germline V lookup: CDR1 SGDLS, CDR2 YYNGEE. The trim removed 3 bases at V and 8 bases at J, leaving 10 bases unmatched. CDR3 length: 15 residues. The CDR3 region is CASSETGDRGSEAFF. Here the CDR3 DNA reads TGTGCCAGCAGCGAGACGGGGGACAGGGGCTCGGAAGCTTTCTTT.

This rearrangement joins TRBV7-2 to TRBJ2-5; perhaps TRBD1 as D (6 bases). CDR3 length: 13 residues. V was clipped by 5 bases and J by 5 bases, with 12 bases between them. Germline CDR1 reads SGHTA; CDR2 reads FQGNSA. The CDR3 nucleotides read TGTGCCAGCAGCCCATGGGGGCCGGAGACCCAGTACTTC. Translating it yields CASSPWGPETQYF.

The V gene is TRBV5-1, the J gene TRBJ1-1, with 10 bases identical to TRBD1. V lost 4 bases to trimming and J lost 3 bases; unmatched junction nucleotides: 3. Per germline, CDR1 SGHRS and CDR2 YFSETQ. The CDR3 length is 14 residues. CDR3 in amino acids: CASSPGQGDTEAFF. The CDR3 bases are TGCGCCAGCAGCCCAGGACAGGGGGACACTGAAGCTTTCTTT.

Here the CDR3 DNA reads TGTGCCAGCAGCTTGAGGGGACACGGATACTTCACTGAAGCTTTCTTT. Encoded protein: CASSLRGHGYFTEAFF. The rearrangement joins TRBV5-6 to TRBJ1-1; possible D gene TRBD1, 6 bases. CDR1 SGHDT and CDR2 YYEEEE come from the germline V gene. The V and J ends lost 1 base and 4 bases respectively, with 17 bases between them. This CDR3 comprises 16 residues.

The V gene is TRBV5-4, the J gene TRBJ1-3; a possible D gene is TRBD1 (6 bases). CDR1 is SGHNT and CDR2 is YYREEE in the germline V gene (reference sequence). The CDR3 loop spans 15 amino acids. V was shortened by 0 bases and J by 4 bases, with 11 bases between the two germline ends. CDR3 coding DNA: TGTGCCAGCAGCTTGGGGGGACAAGGGGGAAACACCATATATTTT. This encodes CASSLGGQGGNTIYF.

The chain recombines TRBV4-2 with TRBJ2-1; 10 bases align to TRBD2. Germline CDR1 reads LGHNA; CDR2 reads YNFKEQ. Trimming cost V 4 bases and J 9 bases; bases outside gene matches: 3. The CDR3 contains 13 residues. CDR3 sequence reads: CASSLLAGIEQFF. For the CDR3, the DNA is TGTGCCAGCAGCCTACTAGCGGGAATTGAGCAGTTCTTC.

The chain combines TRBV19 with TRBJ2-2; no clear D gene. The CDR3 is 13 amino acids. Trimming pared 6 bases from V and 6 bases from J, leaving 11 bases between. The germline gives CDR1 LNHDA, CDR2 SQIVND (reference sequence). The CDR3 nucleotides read TGTGCCAGTAGGCCGGTTGGGGCCGGGGAGCTGTTTTTT. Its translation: CASRPVGAGELFF.

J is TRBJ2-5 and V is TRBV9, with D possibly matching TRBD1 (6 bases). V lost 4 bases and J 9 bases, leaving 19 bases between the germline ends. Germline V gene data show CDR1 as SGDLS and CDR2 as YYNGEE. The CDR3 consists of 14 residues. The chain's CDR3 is CASSPDRTHVPQYF. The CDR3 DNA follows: TGTGCCAGCAGCCCAGACAGGACGCACGTGCCCCAGTACTTC.

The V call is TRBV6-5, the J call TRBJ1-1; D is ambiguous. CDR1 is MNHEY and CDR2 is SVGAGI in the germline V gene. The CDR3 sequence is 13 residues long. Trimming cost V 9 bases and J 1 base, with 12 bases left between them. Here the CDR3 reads CASFYRQNTEAFF. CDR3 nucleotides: TGTGCCAGTTTTTACCGACAGAACACTGAAGCTTTCTTT.

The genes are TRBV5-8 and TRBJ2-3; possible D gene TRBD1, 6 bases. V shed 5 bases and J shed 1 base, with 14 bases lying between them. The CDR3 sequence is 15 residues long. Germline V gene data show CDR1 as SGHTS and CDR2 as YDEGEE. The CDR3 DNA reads TGTGCCAGCAGATACTACAGGGTCCGCACAGATACGCAGTATTTT. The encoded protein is CASRYYRVRTDTQYF.

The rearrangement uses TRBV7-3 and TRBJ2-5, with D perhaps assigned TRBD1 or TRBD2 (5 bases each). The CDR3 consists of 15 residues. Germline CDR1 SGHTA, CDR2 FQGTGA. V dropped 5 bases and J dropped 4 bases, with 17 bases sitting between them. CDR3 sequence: CASSAGPNAGETQYF. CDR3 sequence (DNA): TGTGCCAGCAGCGCAGGGCCCAACGCGGGAGAGACCCAGTACTTC.

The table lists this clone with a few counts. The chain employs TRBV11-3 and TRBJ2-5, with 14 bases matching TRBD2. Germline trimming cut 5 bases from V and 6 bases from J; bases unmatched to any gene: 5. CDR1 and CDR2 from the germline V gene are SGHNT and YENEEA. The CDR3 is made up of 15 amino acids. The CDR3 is CASSQGLAGAQTQYF. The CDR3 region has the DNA TGTGCCAGCAGCCAGGGACTAGCGGGAGCACAGACCCAGTACTTC.